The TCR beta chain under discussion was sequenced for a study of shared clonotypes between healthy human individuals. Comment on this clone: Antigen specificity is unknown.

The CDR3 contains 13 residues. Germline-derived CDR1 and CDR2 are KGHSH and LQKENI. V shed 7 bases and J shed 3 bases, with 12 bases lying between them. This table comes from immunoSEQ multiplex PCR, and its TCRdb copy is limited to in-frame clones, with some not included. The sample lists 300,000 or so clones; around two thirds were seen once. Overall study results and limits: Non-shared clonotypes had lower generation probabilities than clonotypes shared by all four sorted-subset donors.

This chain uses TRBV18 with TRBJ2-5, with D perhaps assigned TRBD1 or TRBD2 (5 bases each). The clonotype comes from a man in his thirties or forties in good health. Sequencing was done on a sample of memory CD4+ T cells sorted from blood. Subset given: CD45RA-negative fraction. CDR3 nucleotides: TGTGCCAGCTTGGGACCGGTTGAAGAGACCCAGTACTTC. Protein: CASLGPVEETQYF.